This is a list of T cell receptor beta chains from one sample in a study of cytomegalovirus exposure and HLA in healthy donors. Profiling relied on immunoSEQ multiplex PCR, and the TCRdb table lists in-frame clones only, not all of them. This sample has 100,000 to 150,000 clones, with about 74% found just once. Sequenced material: PBMCs. The receptor source for this set is a male donor in good health and CMV-seronegative. CDR3s include the opening cysteine and the closing phenylalanine or tryptophan. A D gene is named only where the DNA matches it firmly. Rows give clone size only sometimes, using once, few, many, or a class for an expanded clone.

J,V,D,size,CDR3,DNA
TRBJ2-7,TRBV9,TRBD1,.,CASSGGQGSDEQYF,TGTGCCAGTTCCGGAGGACAGGGAAGCGACGAGCAGTACTTC
TRBJ2-3,TRBV7-9,.,once,CASTMVGGPSTDTQYF,TGTGCCTCCACGATGGTTGGTGGGCCTAGCACAGATACGCAGTATTTT
TRBJ2-3,TRBV6-1,TRBD2,once,CASSSGLGVGDTQYF,TGTGCCAGCAGTTCGGGACTAGGAGTAGGTGATACGCAGTATTTT
TRBJ1-1,TRBV28,.,.,CASGRGGDTEAFF,TGTGCCAGCGGACGAGGGGGAGACACTGAAGCTTTCTTT
TRBJ2-7,TRBV6-1,TRBD2,.,CASRTGTSDSYEQYF,TGTGCCAGCAGGACCGGGACTAGCGACTCCTACGAGCAGTACTTC
TRBJ1-3,TRBV19,.,.,CASSIPTGEAGNTIYF,TGTGCCAGTAGTATCCCAACAGGAGAGGCTGGAAACACCATATATTTT
TRBJ2-2,TRBV5-8,.,few,CASSLRLTGELFF,TGTGCCAGCAGCCTCAGGCTCACCGGGGAGCTGTTTTTT
TRBJ2-1,TRBV27,TRBD2,.,CASSLSFATSAEQFF,TGTGCCAGCAGTTTATCTTTTGCCACTAGCGCGGAGCAGTTCTTC
TRBJ2-2,TRBV6-5,TRBD1,few,CASNRGVNTGELFF,TGTGCCAGCAACAGGGGTGTGAACACCGGGGAGCTGTTTTTT
TRBJ2-5,TRBV7-9,.,.,CASSEPRGASYQETQYF,TGTGCCAGCAGCGAACCCAGGGGGGCTTCGTACCAAGAGACCCAGTACTTC
TRBJ1-2,TRBV15,.,once,CATSRDRQIGSDCTF,TGTGCCACCAGCAGAGATCGGCAAATCGGGAGTGACTGCACCTTC
TRBJ2-1,TRBV5-1,.,.,CASSLEDSSYNEQFF,TGCGCCAGCAGCTTGGAGGATAGCAGCTACAATGAGCAGTTCTTC
TRBJ1-2,TRBV7-2,TRBD1,.,CASSLAQGAALLYGYTF,TGTGCCAGCAGCTTAGCGCAGGGGGCCGCATTACTCTATGGCTACACCTTC
TRBJ1-5,TRBV5-1,TRBD1,.,CASSLGDRNQPQHF,TGCGCCAGCAGCTTGGGGGACAGGAATCAGCCCCAGCATTTT
TRBJ2-7,TRBV10-3,TRBD2,.,CAISESTGGGYEQYF,TGTGCCATCAGTGAGTCGACGGGGGGTGGATACGAGCAGTACTTC
TRBJ2-1,TRBV10-3,.,.,CAISGDKAQDNEQFF,TGTGCCATCAGTGGAGACAAGGCGCAAGACAATGAGCAGTTCTTC
TRBJ1-1,TRBV28,TRBD1,.,CASTIDRAQNTEAFF,TGTGCCAGCACCATAGACAGGGCCCAGAACACTGAAGCTTTCTTT
TRBJ2-7,TRBV11-3,.,.,CASSLDRRGEQYF,TGTGCCAGCAGCTTAGATAGAAGGGGAGAGCAGTACTTC
TRBJ1-1,TRBV28,TRBD1,.,CASRIRQGGMNTEAFF,TGTGCCAGCAGGATTAGACAGGGAGGAATGAACACTGAAGCTTTCTTT
TRBJ1-2,TRBV5-5,TRBD1,.,CASSSRRPDRVRYGYTF,TGTGCCAGCAGCTCTCGTCGGCCTGACAGGGTTCGGTATGGCTACACCTTC
TRBJ1-1,TRBV9,.,.,CASGGSMNTEAFF,TGTGCCAGCGGGGGGTCCATGAACACTGAAGCTTTCTTT
TRBJ2-3,TRBV5-6,.,few,CASSTDRSTDTQYF,TGTGCCAGCAGCACTGACAGAAGCACAGATACGCAGTATTTT
TRBJ1-1,TRBV19,.,.,CASRTALGGNTEAFF,TGTGCCAGTAGAACTGCCCTGGGGGGGAACACTGAAGCTTTCTTT
TRBJ2-4,TRBV4-3,.,.,CASSQTTVAKNIQYF,TGCGCCAGCAGCCAGACGACAGTAGCCAAAAACATTCAGTACTTC
TRBJ2-7,TRBV7-8,TRBD1,.,CASSLRGVTGYDSYEQYF,TGTGCCAGCAGCTTACGGGGCGTGACAGGGTACGATTCCTACGAGCAGTACTTC
TRBJ2-7,TRBV28,TRBD1,.,CASSPLDRTYEQYF,TGTGCCAGCAGTCCCCTGGACAGGACCTACGAGCAGTACTTC
TRBJ2-6,TRBV6-5,.,.,CASSYSSAGANVLTF,TGTGCCAGCAGTTACTCGAGCGCTGGGGCCAACGTCCTGACTTTC
TRBJ2-2,TRBV27,TRBD1,.,CASSLLTGGAGELFF,TGTGCCAGCAGTCTTTTAACAGGGGGTGCCGGGGAGCTGTTTTTT
TRBJ1-4,TRBV19,TRBD1,once,CASRTGTGGKVLFF,TGTGCCAGTAGAACCGGGACAGGGGGAAAAGTACTGTTTTTT